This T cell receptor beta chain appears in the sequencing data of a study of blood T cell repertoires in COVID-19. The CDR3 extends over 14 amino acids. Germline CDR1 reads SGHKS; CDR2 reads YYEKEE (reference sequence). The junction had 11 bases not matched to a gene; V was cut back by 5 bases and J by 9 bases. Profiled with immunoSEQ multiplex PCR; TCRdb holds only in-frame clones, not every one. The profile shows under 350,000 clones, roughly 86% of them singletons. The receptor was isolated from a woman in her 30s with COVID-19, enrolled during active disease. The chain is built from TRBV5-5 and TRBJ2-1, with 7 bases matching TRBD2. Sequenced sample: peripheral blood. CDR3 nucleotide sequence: TGTGCCAGCAGTCGTACAGCGGGGTCTACTGAGCAGTTCTTC. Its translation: CASSRTAGSTEQFF.